Listed below are T cell receptor beta chains from one sample, sequenced in a study of tumor-infiltrating lymphocytes in primary liver carcinoma. Via MiXCR, TCRdb re-called the multiplex PCR reads, giving one row per CDR3 protein. The sample records around 70,000 distinct CDR3 sequences, nearly 70% being singletons. Sequenced material: liver tumor tissue from sampling region 4. The receptors come from a middle-aged man with primary liver carcinoma and hepatitis B virus infection. Each CDR3 is given with its conserved first and last residue. The D gene is left open where the match is weak. Only part of the rows carry a size: once, few, many, or a class if the clone is expanded.

J gene: TRBJ2-3; V gene: TRBV5-8; D gene: TRBD1; clone size: .; CDR3 DNA: TGTAACAGCAGCCCTGGGACAGTAACATACACAGATACGCAGTATTTT; CDR3 protein: CNSSPGTVTYTDTQYF
J gene: TRBJ2-7; V gene: TRBV11-2; D gene: TRBD2; clone size: .; CDR3 DNA: TGTGCCTGCAGCTTCGGACTAGCGGGAGGGCAATACTTC; CDR3 protein: CACSFGLAGGQYF
J gene: TRBJ2-7; V gene: TRBV14; D gene: TRBD1; clone size: .; CDR3 DNA: TGTGCCAGCAGCCAAGATCACAGGGGCGAGCAGTGCTTC; CDR3 protein: CASSQDHRGEQCF
J gene: TRBJ2-7; V gene: TRBV5-1; D gene: .; clone size: .; CDR3 DNA: TGTGCCAGCACTGATTTAGGGGCCGAGAAGTACTTC; CDR3 protein: CASTDLGAEKYF
J gene: TRBJ2-7; V gene: TRBV5-1; D gene: .; clone size: many; CDR3 DNA: TGCGCCAGCAGCTTTTCGTTCCCTTCGAGGGACGAGCAGTACTTC; CDR3 protein: CASSFSFPSRDEQYF
J gene: TRBJ2-5; V gene: TRBV11-2; D gene: .; clone size: .; CDR3 DNA: TGTGCCAGCAGATCCCGGGGCTCGGCCCACCATGAGACACAGTACTTT; CDR3 protein: CASRSRGSAHHETQYF
J gene: TRBJ2-2; V gene: TRBV6-1; D gene: .; clone size: .; CDR3 DNA: TGTGTCAGCAGTCCCTTGGGCGGAAGCGCCGGGGAGCTGTTTTTT; CDR3 protein: CVSSPLGGSAGELFF
J gene: TRBJ2-2; V gene: TRBV12-3/TRBV12-4; D gene: TRBD2; clone size: many; CDR3 DNA: TGTGCCAGCAGTTTTGGCCTAGCGGAAAACACCGGGGAGCTGTTTTTT; CDR3 protein: CASSFGLAENTGELFF
J gene: TRBJ2-1; V gene: TRBV29-1; D gene: .; clone size: .; CDR3 DNA: TGCAGTGTTGGGTTTAGCCGAGATGAGCAGTTCTTC; CDR3 protein: CSVGFSRDEQFF
J gene: TRBJ2-2; V gene: TRBV11-1; D gene: TRBD2; clone size: .; CDR3 DNA: TGTACCAGCAGCTTACTGGCCGGCGGGGGGCTGTTTTTT; CDR3 protein: CTSSLLAGGGLFF
J gene: TRBJ2-7; V gene: TRBV4-2; D gene: TRBD1; clone size: many; CDR3 DNA: TGTGCCAGCAGCCAAGGCCTACCGGGACAGGGGGCGGGGGAGCAGTACTTC; CDR3 protein: CASSQGLPGQGAGEQYF
J gene: TRBJ2-5; V gene: TRBV30; D gene: .; clone size: many; CDR3 DNA: TGTGCCTGGAATGCGGGTGTGGAGACCCAGTACTTC; CDR3 protein: CAWNAGVETQYF
J gene: TRBJ2-7; V gene: TRBV11-2; D gene: .; clone size: .; CDR3 DNA: TGTACCAGCAGCACGGCACCGAGTCCGGGTTACGAGCAGTACTTC; CDR3 protein: CTSSTAPSPGYEQYF
J gene: TRBJ1-6; V gene: TRBV11-2; D gene: TRBD1; clone size: .; CDR3 DNA: TGTGCCGGCAGTTTACAGGGGGCGAATTCACCCCACCACTTT; CDR3 protein: CAGSLQGANSPHHF
J gene: TRBJ1-3; V gene: TRBV11-2; D gene: .; clone size: .; CDR3 DNA: TGTGCCAGCAGCCACACAGGGCCAGGAAAGACCATATATTTT; CDR3 protein: CASSHTGPGKTIYF
J gene: TRBJ2-6; V gene: TRBV6-5; D gene: TRBD1; clone size: .; CDR3 DNA: TGTGCCGGCAGGACAGGGGACAGATCCGGGGCCAACATCCTGACTTTC; CDR3 protein: CAGRTGDRSGANILTF
J gene: TRBJ1-4; V gene: TRBV6-6; D gene: TRBD1; clone size: many; CDR3 DNA: TGTGCCAGCAGTTTTGGGACAGGGGCGACAACTAATGAAAAACTGTTTTTT; CDR3 protein: CASSFGTGATTNEKLFF
J gene: TRBJ2-1; V gene: TRBV6-1; D gene: .; clone size: .; CDR3 DNA: TGTGCCAGTAGTGGGGGGCCGTGGGCGGGAAAGGTGAATGAGCAGTTCTTC; CDR3 protein: CASSGGPWAGKVNEQFF
J gene: TRBJ2-3; V gene: TRBV29-1; D gene: .; clone size: .; CDR3 DNA: TGCAACGTTGGCCCACTAGGCACAGATACGCAGTATTTT; CDR3 protein: CNVGPLGTDTQYF
J gene: TRBJ2-7; V gene: TRBV11-2; D gene: .; clone size: .; CDR3 DNA: TGTGCCAGCAGCCTATCAGTGACAATATCCTACGAGCAGTACTTC; CDR3 protein: CASSLSVTISYEQYF
J gene: TRBJ2-1; V gene: TRBV6-5; D gene: .; clone size: many; CDR3 DNA: TGTGCCAGCTCACGAGAGGGGAACAATGAGCAGTTCTTC; CDR3 protein: CASSREGNNEQFF
J gene: TRBJ2-7; V gene: TRBV7-6; D gene: TRBD2; clone size: .; CDR3 DNA: TGTGCCAGCAGCTTATCCGCGGGAGAGAGTTACGAGCAGTACTTC; CDR3 protein: CASSLSAGESYEQYF
J gene: TRBJ1-4; V gene: TRBV4-1; D gene: .; clone size: .; CDR3 DNA: TGCGCCAGCAGCCAGGCGGAGACTGTGAATGAAGAACTGTTTTTT; CDR3 protein: CASSQAETVNEELFF
J gene: TRBJ2-5; V gene: TRBV10-2; D gene: .; clone size: .; CDR3 DNA: TGCGCCATCAGTGATGGACTGCCCATCCAAGAGACCCAGTACTTC; CDR3 protein: CAISDGLPIQETQYF
J gene: TRBJ2-7; V gene: TRBV7-9; D gene: .; clone size: .; CDR3 DNA: TGTGCCAGTAGCTTAGGGTACTATTCCTACGAGCAGTACTTC; CDR3 protein: CASSLGYYSYEQYF
J gene: TRBJ2-3; V gene: TRBV5-1; D gene: .; clone size: many; CDR3 DNA: TGCGCCAGCAGCTTGAACACTGTCACAGATACGCAGTATTTT; CDR3 protein: CASSLNTVTDTQYF
J gene: TRBJ2-3; V gene: TRBV11-2; D gene: .; clone size: .; CDR3 DNA: TGTGCCGGCAGCCCGCCGGGAGGCAGGGGCACAGATACGCACTATTTT; CDR3 protein: CAGSPPGGRGTDTHYF
J gene: TRBJ2-1; V gene: TRBV10-3; D gene: .; clone size: .; CDR3 DNA: TGTGCCATCAATACGACTACTAACAATGAGCAGTTCTTC; CDR3 protein: CAINTTTNNEQFF
J gene: TRBJ2-5; V gene: TRBV29-1; D gene: .; clone size: many; CDR3 DNA: TGCAGCGTTGGTCACGGACAAGAGACCCAGTACTTC; CDR3 protein: CSVGHGQETQYF
J gene: TRBJ2-5; V gene: TRBV11-2; D gene: .; clone size: .; CDR3 DNA: TGTGCCAGCAGCCTGACCTGGACGGTTCAAGATACCCAGTACTTC; CDR3 protein: CASSLTWTVQDTQYF
J gene: TRBJ2-2; V gene: TRBV5-5; D gene: TRBD1; clone size: few; CDR3 DNA: TGTGCCAGCAGCTCCCCATTCCAGGGGGCCGGGGAGCTGTTTTTT; CDR3 protein: CASSSPFQGAGELFF
J gene: TRBJ2-2; V gene: TRBV5-6; D gene: .; clone size: .; CDR3 DNA: TGTGCCAGCAACTTCACGGAAGATTGGTACACCGGGGAGCCGTTTTTT; CDR3 protein: CASNFTEDWYTGEPFF
J gene: TRBJ2-2; V gene: TRBV29-1; D gene: TRBD2; clone size: .; CDR3 DNA: TGTAGCGTTCTAGAGGGAGGGCCCACTGCGTACACCGGGGAGCTGTTTTTT; CDR3 protein: CSVLEGGPTAYTGELFF
J gene: TRBJ2-2; V gene: TRBV11-1; D gene: .; clone size: .; CDR3 DNA: TGTGCCAGCAGCTTGTGGCGGGAAACCGGGGAGCTGTTTTTT; CDR3 protein: CASSLWRETGELFF
J gene: TRBJ1-3; V gene: TRBV6-1; D gene: .; clone size: .; CDR3 DNA: TGTGCGAGAAGTGTATCAGGGACTTCTGGAAACACCATATATTTT; CDR3 protein: CARSVSGTSGNTIYF
J gene: TRBJ2-7; V gene: TRBV11-2; D gene: .; clone size: .; CDR3 DNA: TGTGCCAGCAGTTCTACGAGACTAGTGGGTGTTTTCTCCTACGAGCAGTACTTC; CDR3 protein: CASSSTRLVGVFSYEQYF
J gene: TRBJ2-3; V gene: TRBV5-4; D gene: .; clone size: .; CDR3 DNA: TGTGCCTGCAGCTCCACTACACTATCTAACACAGATACGCAGTATTTT; CDR3 protein: CACSSTTLSNTDTQYF
J gene: TRBJ1-2; V gene: TRBV7-8; D gene: TRBD1; clone size: .; CDR3 DNA: TGTGCCAGCAGCTGGTGGACAGGGAACCGCTATGGCTACACCTTC; CDR3 protein: CASSWWTGNRYGYTF
J gene: TRBJ2-5; V gene: TRBV11-2; D gene: .; clone size: .; CDR3 DNA: TGTACCAGCAGGTCCCAGGACTTGGCCCACCAAGAGACCCAGTACTTC; CDR3 protein: CTSRSQDLAHQETQYF
J gene: TRBJ2-5; V gene: TRBV10-3; D gene: .; clone size: .; CDR3 DNA: TGTACCATCAGGGAGGCAGAGACCCAATACTTC; CDR3 protein: CTIREAETQYF
J gene: TRBJ2-7; V gene: TRBV11-2; D gene: TRBD1; clone size: .; CDR3 DNA: TGTGTCAGCGGCCCCCCCCGGACAGGGTACGTTTACGAGCAGTACTTC; CDR3 protein: CVSGPPRTGYVYEQYF
J gene: TRBJ2-7; V gene: TRBV5-8; D gene: .; clone size: many; CDR3 DNA: TGTGCCAGCAGCGGGCTAAACTCCTACGAGCAGTACTTC; CDR3 protein: CASSGLNSYEQYF
J gene: TRBJ2-1; V gene: TRBV11-2; D gene: TRBD2; clone size: .; CDR3 DNA: TGTGCCAGCAGCTTACCCGTTGGACTAGCGGGAGGGCGGTACGAGCAGTTCTTC; CDR3 protein: CASSLPVGLAGGRYEQFF
J gene: TRBJ2-1; V gene: TRBV4-2; D gene: .; clone size: .; CDR3 DNA: TGTGCCAGCAGCACAACGGGTATTAACAATGAGCAGTTCTTC; CDR3 protein: CASSTTGINNEQFF
J gene: TRBJ2-6; V gene: TRBV4-2; D gene: .; clone size: many; CDR3 DNA: TGTGCCAGCAGTCGGGACCCCGGCTCTGGGGCCAACGTCCTGACTTTC; CDR3 protein: CASSRDPGSGANVLTF
J gene: TRBJ2-7; V gene: TRBV29-1; D gene: TRBD1; clone size: many; CDR3 DNA: TGCAGCGTTGCCCCCGGGACAGGTGCGTACGAGCAGTACTTC; CDR3 protein: CSVAPGTGAYEQYF
J gene: TRBJ2-1; V gene: TRBV10-3; D gene: TRBD1; clone size: many; CDR3 DNA: TGTGCCATCAGAGTCGGACAGGGGGAAGGCGAGCAGTTCTTC; CDR3 protein: CAIRVGQGEGEQFF
J gene: TRBJ1-1; V gene: TRBV11-2; D gene: .; clone size: .; CDR3 DNA: TGTGCCAGCATCTCAACGTGGAGGGGAGTCCGGAACACTGAAGCTCTCTTT; CDR3 protein: CASISTWRGVRNTEALF
J gene: TRBJ2-7; V gene: TRBV10-2; D gene: TRBD1; clone size: .; CDR3 DNA: TGCGCCAGTAGTGAAGAGACAGGGGTTGGCTGGATTAACGAGCAGTACTTC; CDR3 protein: CASSEETGVGWINEQYF
J gene: TRBJ2-1; V gene: TRBV14; D gene: .; clone size: many; CDR3 DNA: TGTGCCAGCAGCCAAAGAGGCCCGGGCTCCTACAATGAGCAGTTCTTC; CDR3 protein: CASSQRGPGSYNEQFF
J gene: TRBJ1-6; V gene: TRBV6-5; D gene: .; clone size: .; CDR3 DNA: TGTGCCAGCGTTTGGATGAGCTCCTATAATTCACCCCACCACTTT; CDR3 protein: CASVWMSSYNSPHHF
J gene: TRBJ2-2; V gene: TRBV4-1; D gene: .; clone size: .; CDR3 DNA: TGCGCCAGCCAAGCTCTGAACACCGGGGAGCTGTTTTTT; CDR3 protein: CASQALNTGELFF
J gene: TRBJ2-7; V gene: TRBV12-3/TRBV12-4; D gene: .; clone size: .; CDR3 DNA: TGTACCAGCACTGCAGACAGTTACGAGCAGTACTTC; CDR3 protein: CTSTADSYEQYF
J gene: TRBJ1-5; V gene: TRBV28; D gene: .; clone size: few; CDR3 DNA: TGTGCCAGCAGTTTGACAGCAGATAGCAATCAGCCCCAGCATTTT; CDR3 protein: CASSLTADSNQPQHF
J gene: TRBJ2-6; V gene: TRBV4-2; D gene: .; clone size: .; CDR3 DNA: TGTGCCAGCAGTCGGGATCCCGGCGCTGGGGCCAACGTCCTGACTTTC; CDR3 protein: CASSRDPGAGANVLTF
J gene: TRBJ1-4; V gene: TRBV19; D gene: TRBD1; clone size: .; CDR3 DNA: TGTGCCACCTGTATGCAGTCTGGACAGGGTGAAAAACTGTTTTTT; CDR3 protein: CATCMQSGQGEKLFF